A selection of T cell receptor beta chains follows, all from one sample in a study of blood T cells in healthy people across ages. TCRdb redid the calling of the 5' RACE reads with MiXCR, one entry per CDR3 protein. The repertoire holds roughly 1,700,000 distinct CDR3 sequences, with approximately 28% as singletons. The specimen sequenced was blood. These receptors were collected from a woman in her twenties or thirties in good health. Both conserved end residues are trimmed from each CDR3. D genes are given only for firm matches. Not all rows give a size; the values are once, few, many and, for expanded clones, a class.

>.|once|TRBV5-1|TRBJ2-7
ASSLSPGTFSSEQY
>.|.|TRBV5-1|TRBJ1-2
ASSLDTGGYT
>TRBD1|.|TRBV6-6|TRBJ1-4
ASSRQGGDEKRF
>.|many|TRBV7-2|TRBJ2-5
ASSLSGGKETQY
>.|few|TRBV18|TRBJ2-7
ASSQNSRGSTYEQY
>.|few|TRBV11-2|TRBJ1-4
ASSLSGQRSNEKLF
>.|.|TRBV2|TRBJ1-5
ASNAESNQPQH
>.|.|TRBV27|TRBJ1-5
ASREDPGTPNQPQH
>.|few|TRBV4-3|TRBJ2-1
ASSRTGTGDNEQF
>.|many|TRBV6-5|TRBJ1-4
ASSYSGRPNEKLF
>.|.|TRBV24-1|TRBJ2-3
ATSDSPAEDGTDTQY
>TRBD2|.|TRBV20-1|TRBJ2-1
SAQGKLAGYNEQF
>TRBD2|.|TRBV6-5|TRBJ2-3
ASSRPSGGTDTQY
>.|.|TRBV12-3/TRBV12-4|TRBJ1-5
ASSFSLGPNQPQH
>TRBD1|many|TRBV29-1|TRBJ2-7
SVEQGADEQY
>.|few|TRBV28|TRBJ2-7
ASKAGQTPSYEQY
>.|.|TRBV12-3/TRBV12-4|TRBJ1-4
ARSLLSEKLF
>TRBD2|many|TRBV20-1|TRBJ2-1
SARDTGTSVGNEQF
>.|.|TRBV25-1|TRBJ1-5
ASREGYQPQH
>.|few|TRBV4-1|TRBJ2-1
ASSREPDSFEQF
>.|.|TRBV9|.
ASSVEGEFNEQY
>TRBD1|few|TRBV6-4|TRBJ2-3
ASSATGPPGDTQY
>.|.|TRBV6-1|TRBJ2-1
ASSAQAGYNEQF
>TRBD2|many|TRBV4-1|TRBJ2-7
ASSQGVPTSGGWEQY
>TRBD1|few|TRBV27|TRBJ1-1
ASSPRDRGRAF
>TRBD1|once|TRBV20-1|TRBJ1-6
SVSGTGFYNSPLH
>TRBD2|many|TRBV6-6|TRBJ2-1
ASGTGTSVYNEQF
>.|.|TRBV5-1|TRBJ1-6
ASSEMTGADSPLH
>TRBD2|.|TRBV9|TRBJ2-3
ASSVDQGSGRGGDTQY
>TRBD1|few|TRBV7-7|TRBJ2-1
ASSPRTGFYEQF
>.|few|TRBV5-6|TRBJ2-7
ASSWLRGEQY
>.|.|TRBV5-1|TRBJ2-2
ASSLEGVNTGELF
>.|.|TRBV6-2/TRBV6-3|TRBJ2-1
ASSYSLGSRNEQF
>.|few|TRBV7-2|TRBJ2-3
ASSSLAVTDTQY
>TRBD2|.|TRBV7-2|TRBJ2-7
ASSPAGGQTREQY
>TRBD2|.|TRBV20-1|TRBJ2-1
SAPGLAGGNNEQF
>.|.|TRBV6-6|TRBJ2-5
ASRSEGDETQY
>.|many|TRBV3-1|TRBJ2-7
ASSQDLDEQY
>.|.|TRBV20-1|TRBJ1-1
SAGRVDTEAF
>.|.|TRBV6-5|TRBJ1-6
ASSSPAGHSPLH
>TRBD2|.|TRBV5-1|TRBJ2-3
ASIPGERGGSDTQY
>TRBD1|few|TRBV7-6|TRBJ1-2
ASSPRGTDRNGYT
>.|many|TRBV6-2/TRBV6-3|TRBJ1-5
ASTRKGTPQH
>TRBD1|.|TRBV7-8|TRBJ2-7
ASSFPSTGGAYEQY
>.|.|TRBV7-3|TRBJ2-3
ASSLNHPGADTQY
>.|few|TRBV10-3|TRBJ1-2
AISDGPAYGYT
>.|.|TRBV7-2|TRBJ2-3
ASSRNGRGLSTDTQY
>.|.|TRBV2|TRBJ2-5
ASSESTYGGETQY
>TRBD2|few|TRBV20-1|TRBJ2-1
SARTSGGINEQF
>.|.|TRBV7-9|TRBJ1-2
ASNLPLPIGYT
>.|few|TRBV27|TRBJ2-1
ASTLPGRYNEQF
>.|.|TRBV18|TRBJ2-5
ASSLRDTAGQETQY
>.|few|TRBV24-1|TRBJ1-2
APEGQYGYT
>TRBD1|.|TRBV12-3/TRBV12-4|TRBJ1-5
ASSLGQGAYQPQH
>.|.|TRBV5-5|TRBJ2-1
ASILEVGWTNEQF
>.|many|TRBV2|TRBJ2-1
ASSRQGEQF
>.|many|TRBV28|TRBJ2-5
ASSDRYQETQY
>TRBD2|.|TRBV27|TRBJ2-5
VSRAHMGGEQY
>.|.|TRBV6-2/TRBV6-3|TRBJ2-7
ATLRSAGGEQY
>.|few|TRBV28|TRBJ1-1
ASSLRKGEAF